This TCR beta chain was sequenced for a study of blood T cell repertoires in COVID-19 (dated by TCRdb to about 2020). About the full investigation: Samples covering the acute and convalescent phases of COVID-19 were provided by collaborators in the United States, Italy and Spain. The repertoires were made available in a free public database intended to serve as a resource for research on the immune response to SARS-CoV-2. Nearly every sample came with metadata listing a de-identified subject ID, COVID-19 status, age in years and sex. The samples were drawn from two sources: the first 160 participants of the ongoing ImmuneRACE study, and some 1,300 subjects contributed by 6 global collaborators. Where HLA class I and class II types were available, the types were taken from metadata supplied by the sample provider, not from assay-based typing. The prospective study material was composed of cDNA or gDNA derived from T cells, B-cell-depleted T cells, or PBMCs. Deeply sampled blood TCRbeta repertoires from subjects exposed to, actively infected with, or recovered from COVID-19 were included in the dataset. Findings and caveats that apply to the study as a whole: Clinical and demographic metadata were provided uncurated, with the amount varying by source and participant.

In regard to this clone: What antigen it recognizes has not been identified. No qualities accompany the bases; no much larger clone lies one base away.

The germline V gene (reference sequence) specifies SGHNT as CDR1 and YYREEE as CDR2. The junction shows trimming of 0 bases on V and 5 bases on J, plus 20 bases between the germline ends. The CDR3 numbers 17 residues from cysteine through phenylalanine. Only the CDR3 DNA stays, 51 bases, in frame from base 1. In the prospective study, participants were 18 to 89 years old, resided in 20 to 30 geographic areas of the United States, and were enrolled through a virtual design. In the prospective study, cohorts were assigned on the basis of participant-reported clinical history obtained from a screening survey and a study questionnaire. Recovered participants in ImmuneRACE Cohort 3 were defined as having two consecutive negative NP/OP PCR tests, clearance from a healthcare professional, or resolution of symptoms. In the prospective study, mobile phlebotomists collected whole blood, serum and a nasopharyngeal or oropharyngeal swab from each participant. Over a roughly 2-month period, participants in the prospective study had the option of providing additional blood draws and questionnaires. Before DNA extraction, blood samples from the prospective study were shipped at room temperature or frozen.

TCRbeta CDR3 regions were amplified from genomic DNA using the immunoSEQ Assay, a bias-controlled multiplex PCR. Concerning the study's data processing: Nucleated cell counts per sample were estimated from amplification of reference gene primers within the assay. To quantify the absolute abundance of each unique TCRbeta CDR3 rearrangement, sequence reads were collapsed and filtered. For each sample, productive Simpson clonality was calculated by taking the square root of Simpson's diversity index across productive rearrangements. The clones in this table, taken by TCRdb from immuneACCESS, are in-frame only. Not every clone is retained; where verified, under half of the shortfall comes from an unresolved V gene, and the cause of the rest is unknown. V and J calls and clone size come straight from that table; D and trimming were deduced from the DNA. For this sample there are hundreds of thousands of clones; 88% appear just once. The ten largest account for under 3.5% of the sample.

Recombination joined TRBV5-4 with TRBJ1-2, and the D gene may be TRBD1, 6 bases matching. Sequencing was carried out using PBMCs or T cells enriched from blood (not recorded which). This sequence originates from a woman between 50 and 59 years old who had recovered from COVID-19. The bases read TGTGCCAGCAGCTTGGCCGGGGGGCCCGTTCCACTTTATGGCTACACCTTC. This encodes CASSLAGGPVPLYGYTF.